Presented here are 2 T cell receptor beta chains from one specimen sequenced in a study of blood T cell repertoires in COVID-19. Repertoires were generated with immunoSEQ multiplex PCR, while TCRdb's copy carries only in-frame clones and drops some. The data hold 100,000 to 150,000 clones, with about 88% observed a single time. The sequenced sample was peripheral blood. The receptor set was obtained from a human donor in a cohort sampled during active COVID-19.

This chain links TRBV27 with TRBJ1-4, with 9 bases that match TRBD1. The V gene end was trimmed by 0 bases and the J gene end by 6 bases; junction bases not matched to a gene: 11. This CDR3 region has 18 residues. Germline V CDR1 and CDR2: MNHEY, SMNVEV (reference sequence). The CDR3 DNA is TGTGCCAGCAGTTTATCCGGGACAGGGTCGATCCGGGATGAAAAACTGTTTTTT. It encodes CASSLSGTGSIRDEKLFF.

The chain joins TRBV5-8 to TRBJ1-6; 9 bases are a match to TRBD1. V shed 1 base, J shed 10 bases, and the junction held 9 bases outside the gene matches. This CDR3 has 16 residues. Germline CDR1 and CDR2: SGHTS and YDEGEE. CDR3 nucleotide sequence: TGTGCCAGCAGCTTGCCGGGACAGGGAACAAGCTCACCCCTCCACTTT. Translated, it gives CASSLPGQGTSSPLHF.